This T cell receptor beta chain comes out of a study of blood T cell repertoires in COVID-19. Study background: PBMCs, B-cell-depleted T cells, or T cells were the source of the cDNA or gDNA that made up the material.

In the source study's methods: Reference gene primers were amplified, and this amplification served to estimate nucleated cell counts. Sequenced by immunoSEQ multiplex PCR; TCRdb stores in-frame clones only, minus some. Clone size and V and J calls were adopted from that table, with D and trimming inferred from the DNA. The sample comprises roughly 250,000 clones, about 91% of which are singletons, and 0.95% to 1.5% rests with the top ten. This CDR3 comprises 16 residues. In germline, CDR1 is MNHEY, CDR2 SVGEGT. Losses at the gene ends were 5 bases for V and 4 bases for J; bases not matched to a gene: 11. Recruitment covered about two dozen US areas and drew participants whose ages spanned roughly 18 to 100 years. Each participant's cohort was designated according to participant-reported clinical history.

The sequence came from a woman in her 40s with acute COVID-19. J is TRBJ1-5 and V is TRBV6-2 or TRBV6-3; 7 nucleotides agree with TRBD1. Sequencing used PBMCs or T cells enriched from blood (not recorded which). As DNA, the CDR3 is TGTGCCAGCAGTCCCGCCCGGACAGGTGGGAATCAGCCCCAGCATTTT. Its translation: CASSPARTGGNQPQHF.